In its sample, the clone carrying this T cell receptor beta chain was seen a few times. Its antigen is still unknown. The data were obtained in a study of CD8 T cells in ankylosing spondylitis. Points from the study as a whole: Certain motif variants had earlier appeared in reactive arthritis synovial fluid and blood. What appeared characteristic of ankylosing spondylitis blood was a TCR beta motif of seven to nine highly homologous variants. Disease-associated clones were CD8+ and fairly uncommon in peripheral blood. Significantly higher representation of disease-linked clones was reported for matched ankylosing spondylitis synovial fluid.

Making the TCR beta libraries involved quantitative 5'-RACE with molecular barcodes. TCRdb redid the calling of the 5' RACE reads with MiXCR, one entry per CDR3 protein. The sample records roughly 440,000 distinct CDR3 sequences, 17% being singletons. Trimming cost V 5 bases and J 1 base, with 17 bases left between them. Germline CDR1 and CDR2: SGHAT and FQNNGV. CDR3 length: 16 amino acids. The sequenced sample was blood, either unsorted or a sorted T cell fraction (not recorded which). The chain joins TRBV11-2 to TRBJ2-5; tentatively, D is TRBD2 (5 bases). This receptor was taken from a male donor with ankylosing spondylitis. CDR3 coding DNA: TGTGCCAGCAGCCCACCGGGGTTTAAAATCCAAGAGACCCAGTACTTC. It yields the protein CASSPPGFKIQETQYF.